This note documents a single T cell receptor beta chain sequence. Its cognate antigen has yet to be identified. Base qualities are not provided; no much larger clone lies one nucleotide away. This sample also contains other DNA sequences that code for the same CDR3. The CDR3 spans 14 residues, from the cysteine through the phenylalanine. Only the CDR3 DNA stays, 42 bases, in frame from base 1. V and J are trimmed by 2 bases and 4 bases, and the gene matches miss 4 bases of the junction. CDR1 and CDR2 (SGDLS, YYNGEE) derive from the germline V gene. The data were taken from a study of cytomegalovirus exposure and HLA in healthy donors (dated by TCRdb to about 2017). Looking at the study overall: In an earlier analysis of some 610 of the donors, 250 to 350 Gb of sequence data and about 110 million unique TCR beta sequences from about 190 million T cells were reported. An early release that covered about 640 HLA-typed donors contained approximately 300 gigabases of sequencing data and about 93 million unique TCR sequences. Of the 300 to 450 genotyped donors, approximately 80% fell in the genetic ancestry cluster associated with self-reported Caucasian donors. The study was designed to test whether signatures of past pathogen exposure could be identified by cataloging public T cell receptors. The T cell repertoires of 670 or so subjects were profiled by immunosequencing and related to cytomegalovirus serostatus. Along with the roughly 700-subject first cohort, a separate validation cohort of around 110 different subjects was used. High-throughput TCR immunosequencing, statistical association of individual TCRs with disease status, and machine learning were combined to predict cytomegalovirus infection status. A later analysis re-examined previously published TCR beta repertoires from hundreds of donors and added high-resolution HLA genotyping to investigate patterns of TCR occurrence. Rather than drawing on any new phenotypic data, the later analysis identified candidate immune exposures from TCR beta sequences and the way those sequences occurred across donors. An earlier analysis of 587 of the donors used high-throughput TCR beta sequencing to judge whether each TCR beta V gene segment behaved as functional or pseudogenic. Donor age, sex, ethnicity and CMV serostatus were collected together with the repertoire data. In a later genetic analysis, genome-wide SNP genotypes for about 65% of the 666 donors were used, and that subset was treated as a discovery cohort. Every repertoire in the discovery cohort had been generated on one and the same sequencing platform. HLA typing included class I and class II loci at four-digit resolution. Typing coverage varied by locus: about 620-640 donors for A, B, C, DRB1 and DQB1; more than 500 for DQA1; more than 600 for DPA1; around 450 for DPB1. Four or five DR-DQ haplotypes were treated as single units for association and clustering because of strong linkage in the cohort. On average, roughly 240,000 unique TCR beta nucleotide sequences were sequenced per donor among some 430 genotyped donors of the cohort, with roughly 20% of those sequences being non-productive. The investigation overall reported the following: Compared with the roughly 670-donor mean, donors in an Asian-associated ancestry cluster had fewer N-insertions in productive TCRs, according to a later genetic analysis. According to the authors, the approach could potentially be generalized to other disease states and immunological phenotypes. Sequencing depth was assumed to be roughly uniform across donors in the presence/absence analyses, though that assumption may not hold. When HLA alleles, especially DR and DQ, strongly co-occurred, attributing TCR associations to individual alleles was difficult. The 87-base-pair reads could not distinguish some IMGT-functional V segments, including TRBV6-2 and TRBV6-3, so those segments were excluded. Because some donors lacked HLA typing at each locus, the association tests relied only on the typed subset. The sequencing pipeline was judged likely to have produced a cluster of highly shared sequence variants as a technical artifact. Three of the identified cytomegalovirus-associated TCR beta chains were confirmed in vitro to be specific for cytomegalovirus antigens. In a later analysis, HLA-associated TCR beta chains showed more clonal expansion and lower generation probabilities than non-associated chains that were equally common. Immune exposure information for the cohort was limited to CMV serostatus. An association between a missense DCLRE1C variant and V-gene and J-gene trimming of TCR beta chains was found in a later genetic analysis and replicated in an independent cohort. According to a later analysis, most CMV-associated TCR beta chains appeared to be HLA-restricted, and the HLA associations seemed to be driven largely by CMV exposure. The study listed 164 TCR beta chains as associated with cytomegalovirus. While some public TCRs were present in many individuals, most TCR sequences turned up only very rarely across donors. Broadly in line with IMGT annotations, most TCR beta V segments showed up in productive rearrangements about 87% or about 30% of the time in an earlier analysis of some 590 of the donors. Only TCR beta chains were sequenced in this cohort, and the absence of alpha or paired-chain data limited detectable features. A further reported finding was that TCR beta sequences accurately predicted the HLA-A and HLA-B alleles for most subjects in the first cohort. Linkage disequilibrium might explain the correlated functional status among segregating V segments, but an unknown experimental factor could not be excluded. In both the original and validation cohorts, the classifier was reported to diagnose cytomegalovirus status with high specificity and sensitivity. In a later analysis, the rate of TCR association differed among HLA loci, with DRB1 alleles having the most associated TCRs and HLA-C alleles having the fewest. In a later analysis, around 15,000 TCR beta sequences were associated with specific HLA alleles at a false discovery rate of 0.05. In a later analysis, several top co-occurrence clusters were reported to appear linked to parvovirus B19, influenza, CMV and Epstein-Barr virus. The earlier analysis of approximately 540 of the donors excluded 15 to 20 rarely observed V segments, including chromosome 9 orphons, because counts were too low.

The method behind the library was the immunoSEQ multiplex PCR assay. For the multiplex PCR, a mixture combining 60 forward primers for TCR Vbeta segments and 13 reverse primers for TCR Jbeta segments was used. Amplification of the CDR3 region of rearranged TCR beta genes was performed with a multiplex PCR assay on genomic DNA. The Illumina HiSeq System was used to sequence the amplified TCR beta libraries as 87-base-pair reads. On the study's bioinformatics: A later analysis tallied 70 million to 100 million unique TCR beta chains across the 666 repertoires, and about 10 million of those chains were shared by two or more donors. To remove PCR and sequencing errors, raw reads were error-corrected and collapsed into unique sequences using a nearest-neighbor algorithm that merged closely related sequences. V, D and J gene segments were assigned by aligning CDR3 sequences to IMGT reference sequences. For a sequence to be retained, a match of at least six nucleotides to both a V gene segment and a J gene segment was required. A rearrangement counted as productive if the CDR3 had no stop codons and remained in frame with V and J, and every other rearrangement counted as non-productive. Following IMGT convention, CDR3 was defined as the stretch from the second conserved V-encoded cysteine to the conserved J-encoded phenylalanine. Sequences without an unambiguous match to a single V gene segment were excluded from the earlier analysis of 500 to 700 of the donors. An earlier analysis of several hundred of the donors called V segments functional above 56.7% productive rearrangements and segregating when the between-donor standard deviation exceeded 5%. A statistical classification framework was built to diagnose cytomegalovirus status from the catalog of TCR beta chain sequences. V and J gene assignment, in a later analysis, came from comparing TCR nucleotide sequences with IMGT/GENE-DB human TR gene sequences. Using the TCRdist pipeline, a later analysis assigned CDR3 sequences along with most-parsimonious VDJ recombination scenarios. In a later analysis, each TCR beta chain was defined by its CDR3 amino acid sequence together with its V-gene family, and reads without a unique V-gene family were excluded. As a way to deal with suspected cross-contamination and a sequencing artifact, a later analysis dropped 450 to 700 nucleotide sequences that were highly shared and had low generation probability. In a later analysis, a clonal expansion index was calculated for each public chain from normalized within-repertoire ranks of inferred template counts. In a later analysis, generation probabilities were computed with a VDJ recombination model fitted to out-of-frame rearrangements, and the resulting probabilities were checked against IGoR. A later analysis scored TCR-TCR, TCR-HLA and TCR-CMV co-occurrence with hypergeometric tests, applying a repertoire-size bias correction to TCR pairs. In a later analysis, false discovery rates were estimated by permuting HLA or CMV assignments 20 times. A later analysis grouped co-occurring TCRs with DBSCAN, adding TCRdist sequence similarity when clustering within HLA-allele-positive subsets. Repertoires with fewer than 30,000 or more than 120,000 public chains were left out of co-occurrence clustering, as were five repertoires with anomalous nucleotide sharing. The immuneACCESS repertoire file appears here via TCRdb, limited to in-frame rearrangements. These files lack a portion of the clones; in checked studies, under half of the deficit traces to unresolved V genes, and the cause of the others is not known. V and J calls and clone size are copied from that table; D and trimming were computed from the DNA. For this sample the table gives approximately 200,000 clones, of which approximately 80% were detected only once. Of the sample, 0.2% to 0.25% falls within the top ten clones.

The cohort comprised some 730 healthy bone marrow donors. All cohort members were sampled while nominally healthy, although unrecorded immune exposures were likely present. The donor was CMV seronegative and was included in the group of a few hundred seronegative cohort members. A peripheral blood sample was collected from each donor, and TCR beta sequencing was performed on peripheral blood mononuclear cells. Genomic DNA extraction from the blood cell samples was performed with the Qiagen DNeasy Blood Extraction Kit. Recombination linked TRBV9 to TRBJ2-5; TRBD1 matches 8 bases in the middle. This clonotype originated in a girl between 2 and 10 years old in good health and CMV-seronegative. Sequenced input: PBMCs. In nucleotides, the sequence is TGTGCCAGCAGCGTCGGACAGGGAGGAGAGACCCAGTACTTC. Translation gives CASSVGQGGETQYF.